At least ten counts were recorded for the clone carrying this T cell receptor (beta chain). As yet, its antigen is unknown. Trimming left V 8 bases short and J 8 bases short, with 12 bases between. The length of the CDR3 is 11 residues. This record comes from a study of Graves' ophthalmopathy and Graves' hyperthyroidism. Study findings and constraints: Also, most clonotypes expanded in the thyroid above 0.001 frequency appeared in blood.

RNA served as the template for amplifying TCR beta CDR3 regions. First-round RT-PCR employed HTBI primers, with a second-round multiplex PCR after it. TCRdb reprocessed the multiplex PCR reads with MiXCR, giving one entry per CDR3 protein. The sample contains a few hundred thousand distinct CDR3 sequences, 15% of which appear only once. Uncontrolled infections, pregnancy, lactation or other autoimmune diseases led to patient exclusion. From fresh peripheral blood, around 10 ml in volume, the PBMCs were obtained. The sequencing sample was made of peripheral blood. The rearrangement uses TRBV12-3 or TRBV12-4 and TRBJ1-2; D might be TRBD1 (5 bases). This TCR derives from a woman younger than 30 with stable Graves' hyperthyroidism. The CDR3 nucleotides read TGTGCCAGCCCCGCAGGGAGCGGCTACACCTTC. Amino acid sequence: CASPAGSGYTF.